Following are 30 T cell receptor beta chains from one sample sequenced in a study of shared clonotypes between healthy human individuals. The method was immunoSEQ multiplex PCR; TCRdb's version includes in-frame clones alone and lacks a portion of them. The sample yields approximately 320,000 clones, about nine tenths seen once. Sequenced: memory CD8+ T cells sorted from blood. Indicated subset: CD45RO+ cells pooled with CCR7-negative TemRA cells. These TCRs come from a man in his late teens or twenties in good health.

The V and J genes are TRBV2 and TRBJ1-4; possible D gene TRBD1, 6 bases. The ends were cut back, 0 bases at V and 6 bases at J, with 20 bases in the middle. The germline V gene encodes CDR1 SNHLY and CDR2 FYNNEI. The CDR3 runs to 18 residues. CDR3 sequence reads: CASSEASSGSGVDEKLFF. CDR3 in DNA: TGTGCCAGCAGTGAAGCTAGTTCCGGGTCAGGGGTGGATGAAAAACTGTTTTTT.

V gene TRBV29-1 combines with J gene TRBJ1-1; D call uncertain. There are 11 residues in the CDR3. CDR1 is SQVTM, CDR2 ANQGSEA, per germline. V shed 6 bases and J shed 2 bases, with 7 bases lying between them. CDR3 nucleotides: TGCAGCGTCCTCCTTAACACTGAAGCTTTCTTT. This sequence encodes CSVLLNTEAFF.

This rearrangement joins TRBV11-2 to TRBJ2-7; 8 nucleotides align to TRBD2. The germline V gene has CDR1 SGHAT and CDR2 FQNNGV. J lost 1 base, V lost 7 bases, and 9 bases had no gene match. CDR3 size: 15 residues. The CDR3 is CASTLAGAQSYEQYF. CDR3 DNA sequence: TGTGCCAGCACCCTAGCGGGCGCACAATCCTACGAGCAGTACTTC.

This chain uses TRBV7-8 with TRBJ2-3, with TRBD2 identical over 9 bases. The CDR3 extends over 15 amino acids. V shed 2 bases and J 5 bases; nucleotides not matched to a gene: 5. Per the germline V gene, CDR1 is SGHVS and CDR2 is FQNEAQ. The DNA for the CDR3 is TGTGCCAGCAGCTTAACGGGTAGCGGGGGAGATACGCAGTATTTT. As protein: CASSLTGSGGDTQYF. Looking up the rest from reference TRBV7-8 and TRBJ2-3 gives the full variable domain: GAGVSQSPRYKVAKRGQDVALRCDPISGHVSLFWYQQALGQGPEFLTYFQNEAQLDKSGLPSDRFFAERPEGSVSTLKIQRTQQEDSAVYLCASSLTGSGGDTQYFGPGTRLTVL.

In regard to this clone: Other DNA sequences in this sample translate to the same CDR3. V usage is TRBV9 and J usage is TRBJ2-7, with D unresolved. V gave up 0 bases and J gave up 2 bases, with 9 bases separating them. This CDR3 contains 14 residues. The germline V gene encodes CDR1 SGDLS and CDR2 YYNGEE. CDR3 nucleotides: TGTGCCAGCAGCGTAGGTGGTGCACCCTACGAGCAGTACTTC. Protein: CASSVGGAPYEQYF.

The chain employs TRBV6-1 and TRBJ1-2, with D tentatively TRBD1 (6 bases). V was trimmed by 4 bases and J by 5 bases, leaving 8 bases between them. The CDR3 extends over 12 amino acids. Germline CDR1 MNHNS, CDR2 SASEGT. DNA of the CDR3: TGTGCCAGCAGTGGGACAGAGTATGGCTACACCTTC. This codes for CASSGTEYGYTF.

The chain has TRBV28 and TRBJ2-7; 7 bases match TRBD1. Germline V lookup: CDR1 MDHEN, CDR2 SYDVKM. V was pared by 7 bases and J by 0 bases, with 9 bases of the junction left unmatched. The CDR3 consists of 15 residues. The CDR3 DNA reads TGTGCCAGCAACCCAGGACAGGCGTTCTCCTACGAGCAGTACTTC. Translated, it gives CASNPGQAFSYEQYF.

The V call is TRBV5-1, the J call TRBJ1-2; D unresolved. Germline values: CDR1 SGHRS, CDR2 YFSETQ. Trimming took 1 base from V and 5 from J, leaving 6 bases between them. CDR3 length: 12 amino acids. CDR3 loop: CASSLNRYGYTF. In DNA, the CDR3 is TGCGCCAGCAGCTTGAATAGATATGGCTACACCTTC.

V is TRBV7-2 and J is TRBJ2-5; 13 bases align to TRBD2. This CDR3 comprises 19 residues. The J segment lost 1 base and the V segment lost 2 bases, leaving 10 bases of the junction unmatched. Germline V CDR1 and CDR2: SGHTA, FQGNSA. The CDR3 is CASSLSGYRTSGGQETQYF. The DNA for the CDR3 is TGTGCCAGCAGCTTAAGTGGGTATCGGACTAGCGGGGGCCAAGAGACCCAGTACTTC.

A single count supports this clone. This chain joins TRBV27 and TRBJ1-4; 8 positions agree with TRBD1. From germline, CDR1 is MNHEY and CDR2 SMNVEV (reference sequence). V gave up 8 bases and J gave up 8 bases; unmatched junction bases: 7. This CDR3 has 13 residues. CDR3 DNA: TGTGCCAGCTCGCAGGGGGCGCGCGAAAAACTGTTTTTT. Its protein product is CASSQGAREKLFF.

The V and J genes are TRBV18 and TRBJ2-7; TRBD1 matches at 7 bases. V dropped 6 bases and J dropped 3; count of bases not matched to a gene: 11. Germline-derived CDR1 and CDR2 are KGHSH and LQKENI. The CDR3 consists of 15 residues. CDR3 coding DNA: TGTGCCAGCTCGCCCACAGGGGCGCACGGCTACGAGCAGTACTTC. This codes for CASSPTGAHGYEQYF.

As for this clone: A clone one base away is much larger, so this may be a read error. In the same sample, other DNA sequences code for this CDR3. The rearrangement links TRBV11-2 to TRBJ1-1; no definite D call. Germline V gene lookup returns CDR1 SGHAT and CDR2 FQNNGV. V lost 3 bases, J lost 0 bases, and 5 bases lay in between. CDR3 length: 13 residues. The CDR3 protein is CASSLGVNTEAFF. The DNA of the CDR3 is TGTGCCAGCAGCTTGGGCGTGAACACTGAAGCTTTCTTT. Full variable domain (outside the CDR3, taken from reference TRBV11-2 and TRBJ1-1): EAGVAQSPRYKIIEKRQSVAFWCNPISGHATLYWYQQILGQGPKLLIQFQNNGVVDDSQLPKDRFSAERLKGVDSTLKIQPAKLEDSAVYLCASSLGVNTEAFFGQGTRLTVV.

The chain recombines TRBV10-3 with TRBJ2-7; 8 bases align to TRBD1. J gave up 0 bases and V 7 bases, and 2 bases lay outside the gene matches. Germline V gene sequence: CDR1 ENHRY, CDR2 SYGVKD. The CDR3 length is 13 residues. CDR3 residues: CAINRGVSYEQYF. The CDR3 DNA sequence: TGTGCCATCAACAGGGGGGTCTCCTACGAGCAGTACTTC.

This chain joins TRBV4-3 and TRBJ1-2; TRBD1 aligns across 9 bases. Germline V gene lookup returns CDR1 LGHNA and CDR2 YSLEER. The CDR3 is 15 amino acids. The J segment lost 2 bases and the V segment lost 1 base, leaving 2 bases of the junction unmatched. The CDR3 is CASSQADRGNYGYTF. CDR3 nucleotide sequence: TGCGCCAGCAGCCAAGCCGACAGGGGGAACTATGGCTACACCTTC.

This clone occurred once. CDR3: CASSFGGVGEKLFF. CDR3 in DNA: TGTGCCAGCAGTTTTGGGGGGGTCGGAGAAAAACTGTTTTTT. V gene TRBV27 combines with J gene TRBJ1-4, with D possibly TRBD1 on 5 matching bases. V shed 3 bases and J shed 8 bases, with 13 bases lying between them. Per the germline V gene, CDR1 is MNHEY and CDR2 is SMNVEV (reference sequence). The CDR3 is made up of 14 amino acids.

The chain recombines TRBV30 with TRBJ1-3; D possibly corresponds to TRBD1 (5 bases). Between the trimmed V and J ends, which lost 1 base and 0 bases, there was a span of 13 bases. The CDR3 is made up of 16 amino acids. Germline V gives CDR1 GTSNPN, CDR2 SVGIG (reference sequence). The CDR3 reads CAWSDLTESSGNTIYF. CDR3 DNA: TGTGCCTGGAGTGATTTGACAGAGAGCTCTGGAAACACCATATATTTT.

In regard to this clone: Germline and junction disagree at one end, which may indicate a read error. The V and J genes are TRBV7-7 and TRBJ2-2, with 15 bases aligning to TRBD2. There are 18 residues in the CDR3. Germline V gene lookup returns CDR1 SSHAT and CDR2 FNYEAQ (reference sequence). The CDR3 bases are TGTGCTAGCAGTTCAGGGACTAGCGGGAGGTCGAGAACCGGGGAGCTGTTTTTT. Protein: CASSSGTSGRSRTGELFF.

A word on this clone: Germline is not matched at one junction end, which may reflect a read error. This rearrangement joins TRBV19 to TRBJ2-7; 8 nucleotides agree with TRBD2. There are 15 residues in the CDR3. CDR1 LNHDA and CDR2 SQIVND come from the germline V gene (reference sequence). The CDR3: CASSIVRTSIYGQYF. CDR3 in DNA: TGTGCCAGTAGTATAGTTCGGACTAGCATCTACGGGCAGTACTTC.

Here the CDR3 DNA reads TGCGCCAGCAGCTTGTACGGCACAGATACGCAGTATTTT. Translation: CASSLYGTDTQYF. The rearrangement links TRBV5-1 to TRBJ2-3, with unresolved D. V was shortened by 1 base and J by 1 base, with 4 bases between the two germline ends. The CDR3 is 13 amino acids. Germline CDR1 SGHRS, CDR2 YFSETQ.

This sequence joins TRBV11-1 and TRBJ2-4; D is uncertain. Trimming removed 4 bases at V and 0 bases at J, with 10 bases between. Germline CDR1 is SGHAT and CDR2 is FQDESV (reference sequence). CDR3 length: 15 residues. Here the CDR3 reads CASSSTLSAKNIQYF. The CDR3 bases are TGTGCCAGCAGCTCCACACTCTCAGCCAAAAACATTCAGTACTTC.

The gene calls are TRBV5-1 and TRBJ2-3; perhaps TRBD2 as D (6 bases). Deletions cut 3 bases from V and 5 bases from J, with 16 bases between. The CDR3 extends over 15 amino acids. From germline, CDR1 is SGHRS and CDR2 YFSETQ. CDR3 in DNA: TGCGCCAGCAGCTACCGGACATTGGGGGGAGATACGCAGTATTTT. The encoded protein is CASSYRTLGGDTQYF. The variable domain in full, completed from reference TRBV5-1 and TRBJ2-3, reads KAGVTQTPRYLIKTRGQQVTLSCSPISGHRSVSWYQQTPGQGLQFLFEYFSETQRNKGNFPGRFSGRQFSNSRSEMNVSTLELGDSALYLCASSYRTLGGDTQYFGPGTRLTVL.

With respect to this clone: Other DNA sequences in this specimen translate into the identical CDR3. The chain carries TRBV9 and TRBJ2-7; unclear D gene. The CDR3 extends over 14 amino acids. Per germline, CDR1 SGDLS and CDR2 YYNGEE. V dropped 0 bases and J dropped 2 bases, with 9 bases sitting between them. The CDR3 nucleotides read TGTGCCAGCAGCGTAGGTGGCGGTACCTACGAGCAGTACTTC. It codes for CASSVGGGTYEQYF.

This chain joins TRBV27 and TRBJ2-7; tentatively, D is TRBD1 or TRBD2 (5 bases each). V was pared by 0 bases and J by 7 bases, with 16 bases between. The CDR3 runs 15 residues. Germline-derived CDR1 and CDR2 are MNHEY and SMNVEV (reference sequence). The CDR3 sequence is CASSLSIEGPGEQYF. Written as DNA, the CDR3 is TGTGCCAGCAGTTTATCAATCGAGGGGCCGGGGGAGCAGTACTTC.

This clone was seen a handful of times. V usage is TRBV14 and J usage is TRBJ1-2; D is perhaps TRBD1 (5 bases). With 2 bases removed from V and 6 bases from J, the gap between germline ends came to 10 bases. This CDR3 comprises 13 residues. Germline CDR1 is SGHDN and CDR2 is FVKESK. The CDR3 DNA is TGTGCCAGCAGCCAATCGGGACGGCATGGCTACACCTTC. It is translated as CASSQSGRHGYTF.

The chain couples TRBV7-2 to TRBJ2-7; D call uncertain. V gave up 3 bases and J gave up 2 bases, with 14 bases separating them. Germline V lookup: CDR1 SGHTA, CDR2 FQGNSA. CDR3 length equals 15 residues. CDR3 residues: CASSLDRADAYEQYF. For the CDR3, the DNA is TGTGCCAGCAGCTTGGATCGGGCCGATGCCTACGAGCAGTACTTC.

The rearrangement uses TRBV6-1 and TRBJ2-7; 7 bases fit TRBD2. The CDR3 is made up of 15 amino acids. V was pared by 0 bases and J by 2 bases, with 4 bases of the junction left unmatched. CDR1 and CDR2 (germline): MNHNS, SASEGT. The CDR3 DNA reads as TGTGCCAGCAGTGAAGCGGGACTACAACCCTACGAGCAGTACTTC. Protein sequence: CASSEAGLQPYEQYF.

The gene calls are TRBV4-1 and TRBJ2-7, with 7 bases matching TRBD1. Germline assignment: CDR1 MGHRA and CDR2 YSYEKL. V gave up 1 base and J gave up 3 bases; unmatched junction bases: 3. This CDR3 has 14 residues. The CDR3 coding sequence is TGCGCCAGCAGCCAAGCGAGACAGGGCTACGAGCAGTACTTC. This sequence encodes CASSQARQGYEQYF.

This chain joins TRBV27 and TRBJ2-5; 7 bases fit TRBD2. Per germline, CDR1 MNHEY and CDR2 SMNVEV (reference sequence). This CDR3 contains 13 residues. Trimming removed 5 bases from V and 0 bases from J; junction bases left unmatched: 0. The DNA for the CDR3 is TGTGCCAGCAGTCTAGCGGACCAAGAGACCCAGTACTTC. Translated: CASSLADQETQYF.

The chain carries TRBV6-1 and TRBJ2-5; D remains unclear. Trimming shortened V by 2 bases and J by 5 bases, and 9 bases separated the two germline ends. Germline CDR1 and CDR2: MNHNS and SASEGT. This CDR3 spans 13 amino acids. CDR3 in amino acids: CASSEQSWETQYF. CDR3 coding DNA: TGTGCCAGCAGTGAACAATCCTGGGAGACCCAGTACTTC.

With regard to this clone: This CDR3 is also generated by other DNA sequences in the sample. CDR3 nucleotide sequence: TGCGCCAGCAGATGGGAGAATGAGCAGTTCTTC. This translates into CASRWENEQFF. The J gene is TRBJ2-1, the V gene TRBV5-1, with D possibly matching TRBD2 (5 bases). CDR1 is SGHRS, CDR2 YFSETQ, per germline. V was pared by 5 bases and J by 7 bases, with 7 bases between. The CDR3 sequence is 11 residues long. Complete variable domain (other parts from reference TRBV5-1 and TRBJ2-1): KAGVTQTPRYLIKTRGQQVTLSCSPISGHRSVSWYQQTPGQGLQFLFEYFSETQRNKGNFPGRFSGRQFSNSRSEMNVSTLELGDSALYLCASRWENEQFFGPGTRLTVL.